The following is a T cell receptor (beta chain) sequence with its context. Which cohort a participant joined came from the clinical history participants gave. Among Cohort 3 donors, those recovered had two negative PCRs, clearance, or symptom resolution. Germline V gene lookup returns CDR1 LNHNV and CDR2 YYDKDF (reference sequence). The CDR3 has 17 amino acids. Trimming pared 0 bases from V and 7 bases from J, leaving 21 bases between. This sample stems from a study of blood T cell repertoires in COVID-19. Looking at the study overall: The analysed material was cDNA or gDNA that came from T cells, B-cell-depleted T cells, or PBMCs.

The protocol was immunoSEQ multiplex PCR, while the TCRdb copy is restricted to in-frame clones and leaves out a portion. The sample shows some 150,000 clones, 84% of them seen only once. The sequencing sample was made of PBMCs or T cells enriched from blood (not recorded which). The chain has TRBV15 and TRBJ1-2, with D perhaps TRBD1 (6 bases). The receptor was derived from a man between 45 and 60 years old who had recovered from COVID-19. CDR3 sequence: CATSRDSAGAESSGYTF. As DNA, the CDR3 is TGTGCCACCAGCAGAGATAGTGCAGGGGCCGAGAGCAGTGGCTACACCTTC.